The present TCR beta chain was sequenced within a study of early T cells in non-severe SARS-CoV-2 infection. Background on the study: Bulk RNA taken from unsorted whole blood was sequenced, leaving chains unpaired.

Germline V CDR1 and CDR2: MNHNY, SVGAGI (reference sequence). Trimming shortened V by 7 bases and J by 5 bases, and 8 bases separated the two germline ends. CDR3 size: 12 residues. The sample holds many counts of this clonotype. MiXCR, applied by TCRdb to the 5' RACE reads, yields one record per CDR3 protein. The sample gives roughly 68,000 distinct CDR3 sequences, less than 5.5% of which show up once; under 6.5% is in the top ten. The TCR originated in an adult who was a healthcare worker with PCR-confirmed SARS-CoV-2 infection or an uninfected control (not recorded which). The sequenced sample was whole blood. The J gene is TRBJ2-2, the V gene TRBV6-6; D not certain. The CDR3 here is CASNLPTGELFF. The CDR3 DNA is TGTGCCAGCAATTTACCTACCGGGGAGCTGTTTTTT.